Listed here are 19 T cell receptor beta chains from one sample, sequenced in a study of blood T cell repertoires in COVID-19. This table comes from immunoSEQ multiplex PCR, and its TCRdb copy is limited to in-frame clones, with some not included. The sample shows tens of thousands of clones, 85% to 90% of them seen only once. Input material: peripheral blood. The receptors here all came from a man aged 50 to 59 with active COVID-19.

The CDR3 spells CASSLGREGTEAFF. In DNA, the CDR3 is TGTGCCAGCAGTTTAGGCAGGGAGGGGACTGAAGCTTTCTTT. The chain recombines TRBV28 with TRBJ1-1; D might be TRBD1 (5 bases). Germline-derived CDR1 and CDR2 are MDHEN and SYDVKM. V shed 2 bases and J shed 5 bases, with 12 bases lying between them. This CDR3 has 14 residues.

The chain recombines TRBV4-2 with TRBJ2-3; 9 positions agree with TRBD2. CDR3 length: 18 residues. The germline gives CDR1 LGHNA, CDR2 YNFKEQ. After removal of 1 base from V and 5 bases from J, the junction contained 13 bases not matched to a gene. The CDR3 nucleotides read TGTGCCAGCAGCCAAGGACCCACTCTAGCGGGGAGGAAAGATACGCAGTATTTT. Its translation: CASSQGPTLAGRKDTQYF.

V gene TRBV5-4 combines with J gene TRBJ2-3, with TRBD2 matching 14 bases. Germline CDR1 reads SGHNT; CDR2 reads YYREEE (reference sequence). This CDR3 has 16 amino acids. Germline trimming cut 5 bases from V and 3 bases from J; bases unmatched to any gene: 5. CDR3 amino acids: CASRAGLAGETDTQYF. The DNA for the CDR3 is TGTGCCAGCAGGGCGGGACTAGCGGGAGAAACAGATACGCAGTATTTT.

The rearrangement joins TRBV6-5 to TRBJ1-5, with D perhaps TRBD1 (6 bases). The V gene's germline CDR1 is MNHEY and CDR2 SVGAGI. V lost 6 bases and J lost 7, with 13 bases in between. CDR3 length: 13 amino acids. The CDR3 DNA sequence: TGTGCCAGCAGACCCGACAGGCAACAGCCCCAGCATTTT. Translated: CASRPDRQQPQHF.

The J gene is TRBJ1-2, the V gene TRBV7-2, with D possibly being TRBD1 (5 bases). This CDR3 spans 13 amino acids. CDR1 is SGHTA, CDR2 FQGNSA, per germline. Trimming removed 5 bases at V and 7 bases at J, with 14 bases between. The CDR3 DNA is TGTGCCAGCAGCCATCGACAGCTAGTTGGCTACACCTTC. Translated: CASSHRQLVGYTF. The whole variable domain, filled in from reference TRBV7-2 and TRBJ1-2, reads GAGVSQSPSNKVTEKGKDVELRCDPISGHTALYWYRQSLGQGLEFLIYFQGNSAPDKSGLPSDRFSAERTGGSVSTLTIQRTQQEDSAVYLCASSHRQLVGYTFGSGTRLTVV.

The rearrangement joins TRBV19 to TRBJ1-1; 10 bases align to TRBD1. Germline CDR1 LNHDA, CDR2 SQIVND (reference sequence). The CDR3 sequence is 15 residues long. The V segment lost 4 bases and the J segment 1 base; nucleotides outside the gene matches: 3. The CDR3 spells CASSRGQGRNTEAFF. The CDR3 DNA sequence: TGTGCCAGTAGTAGGGGACAGGGGAGGAACACTGAAGCTTTCTTT.

The chain carries TRBV11-1 and TRBJ2-7; tentatively, D is TRBD1 (5 bases). The V end was cut by 6 bases, the J end by 2 bases, with 11 bases between. The CDR3 covers 13 residues. The germline CDR1 and CDR2 sequences are SGHAT and FQDESV (reference sequence). The CDR3 DNA reads TGTGCCAGCAGTCCTCAGGGCCCCTACGAGCAGTACTTC. Its translation is CASSPQGPYEQYF.

The V call is TRBV7-2, the J call TRBJ2-7, with unresolved D. Germline CDR1 and CDR2: SGHTA and FQGNSA. CDR3 length: 11 residues. The germline V and J ends were trimmed by 5 bases and 3 bases, with 5 bases remaining between them. The CDR3 reads CASSLYYEQYF. CDR3 nucleotides: TGTGCCAGCAGCCTATACTACGAGCAGTACTTC. Together with reference TRBV7-2 and TRBJ2-7, the CDR3 gives the full variable domain: GAGVSQSPSNKVTEKGKDVELRCDPISGHTALYWYRQSLGQGLEFLIYFQGNSAPDKSGLPSDRFSAERTGGSVSTLTIQRTQQEDSAVYLCASSLYYEQYFGPGTRLTVT.

This chain uses TRBV6-5 with TRBJ2-1; D remains unclear. Per germline, CDR1 MNHEY and CDR2 SVGAGI. The ends were cut back, 6 bases at V and 1 base at J, with 10 bases in the middle. The CDR3 contains 14 residues. CDR3 coding DNA: TGTGCCAGCAGGACTGGCGGTTCCTACAATGAGCAGTTCTTC. It is translated as CASRTGGSYNEQFF.

The chain employs TRBV6-5 and TRBJ2-1; D ambiguous. This CDR3 comprises 15 residues. Trimming stripped 0 bases from V and 0 bases from J, with 6 bases between. The germline V gene has CDR1 MNHEY and CDR2 SVGAGI. The CDR3 loop reads CASSYSSLSYNEQFF. The CDR3 DNA reads as TGTGCCAGCAGTTACTCGTCACTCTCCTACAATGAGCAGTTCTTC.

V gene TRBV28 combines with J gene TRBJ2-5; D uncertain. Germline CDR1 MDHEN, CDR2 SYDVKM. The length of the CDR3 is 13 residues. The ends were cut back, 4 bases at V and 0 bases at J, with 6 bases in the middle. The chain's CDR3 is CASSYQYQETQYF. The DNA for the CDR3 is TGTGCCAGCAGTTATCAGTACCAAGAGACCCAGTACTTC.

This clone appeared a single time. J is TRBJ2-3 and V is TRBV7-9, with TRBD2 identical over 12 bases. From germline, CDR1 is SEHNR and CDR2 FQNEAQ (reference sequence). Trimming removed 5 bases from V and 2 bases from J; junction bases left unmatched: 5. The CDR3 is 16 amino acids. CDR3 in DNA: TGTGCCAGCAGCCCAGGACTAGCGGGGCCCACAGATACGCAGTATTTT. Protein sequence: CASSPGLAGPTDTQYF. Full variable domain (remainder filled in from reference TRBV7-9 and TRBJ2-3): DTGVSQNPRHKITKRGQNVTFRCDPISEHNRLYWYRQTLGQGPEFLTYFQNEAQLEKSRLLSDRFSAERPKGSFSTLEIQRTEQGDSAMYLCASSPGLAGPTDTQYFGPGTRLTVL.

This clone was seen a few times. The chain couples TRBV2 to TRBJ1-2; D is perhaps TRBD1 (5 bases). CDR1 is SNHLY and CDR2 is FYNNEI in the germline V gene. The CDR3 runs 15 residues. Deletions cut 7 bases from V and 0 bases from J, with 15 bases between. CDR3 loop: CASIFDSHSNYGYTF. The CDR3 bases are TGTGCCAGCATCTTTGACAGCCATTCTAACTATGGCTACACCTTC.

The chain couples TRBV2 to TRBJ1-5; 9 bases line up with TRBD1. After removal of 7 bases from V and 2 bases from J, the junction contained 6 bases not matched to a gene. CDR3 length equals 15 residues. Germline V CDR1 and CDR2: SNHLY, FYNNEI. CDR3 in DNA: TGTGCCAGCATTAGGGACAGGGAGGGCAATCAGCCCCAGCATTTT. Protein product: CASIRDREGNQPQHF.

This clone was seen once. The chain is built from TRBV9 and TRBJ1-2, with D possibly being TRBD1 (6 bases). The CDR3 is made up of 15 amino acids. V lost 4 bases and J lost 2, with 15 bases in between. Germline V lookup: CDR1 SGDLS, CDR2 YYNGEE. The CDR3: CASSLWDMENYGYTF. DNA for the CDR3: TGTGCCAGCAGCTTATGGGACATGGAGAACTATGGCTACACCTTC. The full variable domain, in which reference TRBV9 and TRBJ1-2 provide the parts outside the CDR3, is DSGVTQTPKHLITATGQRVTLRCSPRSGDLSVYWYQQSLDQGLQFLIQYYNGEERAKGNILERFSAQQFPDLHSELNLSSLELGDSALYFCASSLWDMENYGYTFGSGTRLTVV.

V is TRBV5-1 and J is TRBJ1-5; unclear D gene. This CDR3 is 13 amino acids long. Germline V gene data show CDR1 as SGHRS and CDR2 as YFSETQ. Between the trimmed V and J ends, which lost 5 bases and 4 bases, there was a span of 10 bases. CDR3 coding DNA: TGCGCCAGCAGTACCGGAGGGAATCAGCCCCAGCATTTT. Protein product: CASSTGGNQPQHF.

The V call is TRBV7-9, the J call TRBJ2-1; 8 bases agree with TRBD2. CDR3 size: 19 residues. With V trimmed by 5 bases and J by 2 bases, 17 bases remained unmatched. Germline V gene sequence: CDR1 SEHNR, CDR2 FQNEAQ (reference sequence). Written as DNA, the CDR3 is TGTGCCAGCAGCCCCCTTGATAGCGGGAAACGGTTAGCCTACAATGAGCAGTTCTTC. Its translation is CASSPLDSGKRLAYNEQFF. The full variable domain, in which reference TRBV7-9 and TRBJ2-1 provide the parts outside the CDR3, is DTGVSQNPRHKITKRGQNVTFRCDPISEHNRLYWYRQTLGQGPEFLTYFQNEAQLEKSRLLSDRFSAERPKGSFSTLEIQRTEQGDSAMYLCASSPLDSGKRLAYNEQFFGPGTRLTVL.

CDR3 DNA sequence: TGTGCCAGCAGCTCCCGCCCCGGGGCTAACTATGGCTACACCTTC. Encoded protein: CASSSRPGANYGYTF. The chain uses TRBV5-5 and TRBJ1-2; D unresolved. V lost 3 bases, J lost 0 bases, and 12 bases lay in between. CDR1 is SGHKS, CDR2 YYEKEE, per germline (reference sequence). There are 15 residues in the CDR3.

This clone was counted only a few times. This sequence joins TRBV4-1 and TRBJ2-6; D may be TRBD2 (6 bases). The CDR3 is made up of 19 amino acids. CDR1 is MGHRA, CDR2 YSYEKL, per germline. The V and J ends lost 4 bases and 0 bases respectively, with 19 bases between them. The CDR3 is CASSPYFGTGVSGANVLTF. CDR3 coding DNA: TGCGCCAGCAGCCCCTACTTTGGGACGGGGGTCTCTGGGGCCAACGTCCTGACTTTC.